A single sample gave rise to the 19 T cell receptor beta chains below, sequenced in a study of shared clonotypes between healthy human individuals (dated by TCRdb to about 2020). The library was made by the immunoSEQ multiplex PCR assay. This is the immuneACCESS table as TCRdb keeps it, with only in-frame sequences that have V and J called. A part of the clones is gone; compared with another copy, unresolved V genes explain less than half, and the rest is unexplained. In this sample the table shows about half a million clones, 60% to 80% of which occur a single time. More than 10% of the sample rests with the top ten. The sequenced sample was PBMCs. These receptors were taken from a woman between 40 and 55 years old in good health. Some clones in this sample may be carry-over from other donors' samples.

The chain carries TRBV28 and TRBJ1-5, with 7 bases matching TRBD1. The CDR3 is 14 residues long. Germline CDR1 MDHEN, CDR2 SYDVKM. The J segment lost 1 base and the V segment lost 6 bases, leaving 3 bases of the junction unmatched. The CDR3 coding sequence is TGTGCCAGCAGAACACAGGGGAGCAATCAGCCCCAGCATTTT. Encoded protein: CASRTQGSNQPQHF.

This clone was seen once. This is likely an artifact of a read error, given a far larger clone one base away. This chain links TRBV25-1 with TRBJ1-1; D not certain. Germline lookup yields CDR1 MGHDK and CDR2 SYGVNS. The V end was cut by 4 bases, the J end by 3 bases, with 12 bases between. This CDR3 has 14 amino acids. The CDR3 reads CASSGAGRDTEAFF. CDR3 DNA: TGTGCCAGCAGTGGGGCAGGACGGGACACTGAAGCTTTCTTT.

This clone was recorded only once. V usage is TRBV19 and J usage is TRBJ1-2, with TRBD1 matching over 10 bases. V shed 4 bases, J shed 7 bases, and the junction held 3 bases outside the gene matches. The germline gives CDR1 LNHDA, CDR2 SQIVND (reference sequence). The CDR3 loop spans 13 amino acids. This CDR3 reads CASSKGQGFGYTF. The DNA for the CDR3 is TGTGCCAGTAGTAAGGGACAGGGGTTTGGCTACACCTTC.

This clone was seen once. This likely traces to a read error, being one base from a far larger clone. The chain joins TRBV30 to TRBJ1-4, with TRBD1 identical over 7 bases. V shed 2 bases, J shed 10 bases, and the junction held 13 bases outside the gene matches. Germline V lookup: CDR1 GTSNPN, CDR2 SVGIG (reference sequence). The CDR3 loop spans 15 amino acids. The CDR3 DNA follows: TGTGCCTGGAGTCTTTCCGGAACCTCAGGGGGAAAACTGTTTTTT. Its translation is CAWSLSGTSGGKLFF.

This clone was seen only once. A read error is the likely source, as a far larger clone sits one nucleotide away. The rearrangement joins TRBV11-2 to TRBJ1-3; tentatively, D is TRBD1 (5 bases). Germline V lookup: CDR1 SGHAT, CDR2 FQNNGV. The CDR3 sequence is 14 residues long. The CDR3 nucleotides are TGTGTCAGCAGCTCTATGTCCAGGGCGAACACCATATATTTT. Protein product: CVSSSMSRANTIYF. Full variable domain (outside the CDR3, taken from reference TRBV11-2 and TRBJ1-3): EAGVAQSPRYKIIEKRQSVAFWCNPISGHATLYWYQQILGQGPKLLIQFQNNGVVDDSQLPKDRFSAERLKGVDSTLKIQPAKLEDSAVYLCVSSSMSRANTIYFGEGSWLTVV.

Comments on this clone: A far larger clone is one nucleotide away, so this likely arose from a read error. J is TRBJ1-5 and V is TRBV18, with 7 bases lining up with TRBD1. The CDR3 runs 15 residues. Germline V lookup: CDR1 KGHSH, CDR2 LQKENI. Losses at the gene ends were 1 base for V and 8 bases for J; bases not matched to a gene: 8. The CDR3: CASSPLGTASEPQHF. The CDR3 DNA follows: TGTGCCAGCTCACCACTGGGGACAGCCTCAGAGCCCCAGCATTTT.

Only a few counts were recorded for this clone. The V call is TRBV28, the J call TRBJ2-4; D gene unclear. Trimming removed 5 bases from V and 5 bases from J, with 10 bases in between. CDR3 length: 13 residues. Germline CDR1 is MDHEN and CDR2 is SYDVKM. DNA of the CDR3: TGTGCCAGCAGTCTCCCCTTAGAAAACATTCAGTACTTC. As protein: CASSLPLENIQYF.

The V and J genes are TRBV7-2 and TRBJ2-4, with D tentatively TRBD2 (5 bases). This CDR3 is 16 amino acids long. Trimming took off 4 bases at V and 0 bases at J, with 13 bases between the two ends. In germline, CDR1 is SGHTA, CDR2 FQGNSA. CDR3 region: CASSYRGSLAKNIQYF. The CDR3 nucleotides read TGTGCCAGCAGCTATCGTGGGAGTCTAGCCAAAAACATTCAGTACTTC.

J is TRBJ2-7 and V is TRBV5-1; D possibly corresponds to TRBD2 (5 bases). V lost 2 bases and J 5 bases, leaving 8 bases between the germline ends. The CDR3 sequence is 12 residues long. The germline V gene has CDR1 SGHRS and CDR2 YFSETQ. The CDR3 DNA reads as TGCGCCAGCAGCTTTCCAGCGGACGAGCAGTACTTC. As protein: CASSFPADEQYF.

This clone has more than one count but fewer than ten. The chain recombines TRBV28 with TRBJ1-5, with a possible D match to TRBD1 (6 bases). Looked up from germline, CDR1 is MDHEN and CDR2 is SYDVKM. The CDR3 has 12 amino acids. The germline V and J ends were trimmed by 10 bases and 4 bases, with 11 bases remaining between them. CDR3 in DNA: TGTGCCATACAGGGAAGAAATCAGCCCCAGCATTTT. Translated, it gives CAIQGRNQPQHF.

The chain uses TRBV11-2 and TRBJ2-1; 7 bases are a match to TRBD2. The germline V gene has CDR1 SGHAT and CDR2 FQNNGV. V trimming: 1 base; J trimming: 7 bases; junction bases outside the gene matches: 13. The CDR3 consists of 17 residues. The CDR3 is CASSLGLGGGRANEQFF. DNA for the CDR3: TGTGCCAGCAGCTTAGGCCTCGGTGGGGGGAGGGCGAATGAGCAGTTCTTC.

In the case of this clone: One junction end disagrees with the germline gene, perhaps due to a read error. V is TRBV9 and J is TRBJ1-1; D call uncertain. The CDR3 runs 15 residues. Germline V gives CDR1 SGDLS, CDR2 YYNGEE. CDR3 bases: TGTGCCGGCAGCGTAGAGGGCTCTCTGAACACTGAAGCTTTCTTT. Protein product: CAGSVEGSLNTEAFF.

This chain uses TRBV7-2 with TRBJ2-3, with a possible D match to TRBD2 (5 bases). This CDR3 spans 16 amino acids. CDR1 is SGHTA, CDR2 FQGNSA, per germline. V shed 1 base and J shed 0 bases, with 11 bases lying between them. The CDR3 protein is CASSLVRATSTDTQYF. The CDR3 bases are TGTGCCAGCAGCTTAGTGCGGGCAACTAGCACAGATACGCAGTATTTT.

This chain joins TRBV2 and TRBJ2-3, with 13 bases fitting TRBD2. There are 14 residues in the CDR3. The germline V gene encodes CDR1 SNHLY and CDR2 FYNNEI. V shed 7 bases and J 5 bases; nucleotides not matched to a gene: 3. CDR3 amino acids: CASTGLAGVDTQYF. As DNA, the CDR3 is TGTGCCAGCACCGGACTAGCGGGAGTAGATACGCAGTATTTT. The full variable domain, with the rest looked up from reference TRBV2 and TRBJ2-3, is EPEVTQTPSHQVTQMGQEVILRCVPISNHLYFYWYRQILGQKVEFLVSFYNNEISEKSEIFDDQFSVERPDGSNFTLKIRSTKLEDSAMYFCASTGLAGVDTQYFGPGTRLTVL.

This clone has only one observation. V is TRBV5-4 and J is TRBJ2-1; D may be TRBD1 or TRBD2 (6 bases each). Per germline, CDR1 SGHNT and CDR2 YYREEE (reference sequence). V gave up 5 bases and J gave up 9 bases, with 21 bases separating them. The CDR3 has 15 amino acids. The CDR3 region is CASSLQGGWEAEQFF. The CDR3, as DNA: TGTGCCAGCAGTTTACAGGGTGGGTGGGAGGCTGAGCAGTTCTTC.

A few counts support this clone. In DNA form, the CDR3 reads TGTGCCTCCAAGGGACAGGGCACATTGAACACTGAAGCTTTCTTT. Translated, it gives CASKGQGTLNTEAFF. The chain joins TRBV30 to TRBJ1-1; 9 bases map to TRBD1. CDR1 GTSNPN and CDR2 SVGIG come from the germline V gene (reference sequence). Germline trimming cut 7 bases from V and 0 bases from J; bases unmatched to any gene: 9. The CDR3 spans 15 residues.

This CDR3 reads CAWFLLKGSYTF. CDR3 in DNA: TGTGCCTGGTTCCTCCTTAAGGGAAGCTACACCTTC. The chain couples TRBV30 to TRBJ1-2, with D unclear. The germline CDR1 and CDR2 sequences are GTSNPN and SVGIG (reference sequence). Between the trimmed V and J ends, which lost 5 bases and 9 bases, there was a span of 16 bases. The CDR3 sequence is 12 residues long. The full variable domain, its missing parts supplied by reference TRBV30 and TRBJ1-2, is SQTIHQWPATLVQPVGSPLSLECTVEGTSNPNLYWYRQAAGRGLQLLFYSVGIGQISSEVPQNLSASRPQDRQFILSSKKLLLSDSGFYLCAWFLLKGSYTFGSGTRLTVV.

This clone was counted a single time. CDR3: CASSYGSYEQYF. CDR3 DNA sequence: TGTGCCAGCAGCTATGGGAGCTACGAGCAGTACTTC. V and J are TRBV7-9 and TRBJ2-7, with D perhaps TRBD2 (5 bases). The CDR3 sequence is 12 residues long. CDR1 is SEHNR, CDR2 FQNEAQ, per germline (reference sequence). Trimming removed 4 bases at V and 3 bases at J, with 7 bases between.

This clone was seen ten or more times. The chain employs TRBV6-1 and TRBJ2-7; D is unclear. This CDR3 contains 13 residues. V lost 0 bases, J lost 6 bases, and 9 bases lay in between. Per the germline V gene, CDR1 is MNHNS and CDR2 is SASEGT. CDR3 loop: CASSEAGVLEQYF. The CDR3 nucleotides read TGTGCCAGCAGTGAAGCGGGTGTCCTCGAGCAGTACTTC.